The sequence of this TCR beta chain was determined in a study of CD4 T cells in relation to SARS-CoV-2 and coronaviruses. General study results and limits: Crossreactivity was assessed only for spike protein, not other viral proteins.

On this clone itself: Its antigen remains unknown.

Assay: immunoSEQ multiplex PCR; the TCRdb copy retains only in-frame clones and omits some. The data show 15,000 to 20,000 clones, around three quarters seen once. CD4+ T cells from unexposed donors were obtained before the COVID-19 pandemic (2011-2018). Isolation of CD4+ T cells took place after nine to ten days in culture. Cells permitting, SARS-CoV-2 S/N and four cold-coronavirus spikes were tested on unexposed-donor CD4+ T cells. Cultures held roughly 2 million PBMCs per well with 8.5 to 10 IU/ml IL-2. The specimen sequenced was CD4+ T cells from PBMCs, cultured in vitro. The clonotype was recovered from a human donor in good health.

The CDR3 nucleotides read TGTGCCGTCGCATGGCAGGGAGATCAGCCCCAGCATTTT. Translating it yields CAVAWQGDQPQHF. This rearrangement joins TRBV6-5 to TRBJ1-5; tentative D call: TRBD1 (5 bases). Trimming cost V 11 bases and J 5 bases, with 16 bases left between them. The CDR3 sequence is 13 residues long. Looked up from germline, CDR1 is MNHEY and CDR2 is SVGAGI.